This T cell receptor (beta chain) was sequenced for a study of metastatic and nonmetastatic thyroid tumors. Study as a whole: Repertoires from malignant and benign thyroid patients were compared across blood and tumor or nodule tissue. Study-level points and caveats: In blood and tumor, TCR beta diversity was reportedly significantly higher in malignant thyroid tumors than in benign nodules.

This clone turned up a few times. Its cognate antigen is unknown. V lost 4 bases and J 1 base, leaving 9 bases between the germline ends. Germline CDR1 and CDR2: MNHEY and SMNVEV (reference sequence). This CDR3 is built from 14 residues. Before thyroid surgery, none of the patients had received any treatment. Original processing notes: The study built a papillary thyroid cancer distant-metastasis classifier from CDR3 differences across clinicopathological groups. TCRdb re-called the PCR reads via MiXCR. In this record, the V and J calls reflect TCRdb's handling and not the investigators' own analysis. The sample lists some 33,000 clones, 10% to 13% seen once, with approximately 16% in the top ten.

This receptor was obtained from a female donor with papillary thyroid cancer or a benign thyroid nodule (not recorded which). Some clones in this sample may be carry-over from other donors' samples. This chain links TRBV27 with TRBJ2-3; D remains ambiguous. The sequenced sample consisted of blood. The DNA for the CDR3 is TGTGCCAGCAGTTCAGGATGGGGCACAGATACGCAGTATTTT. Its translation is CASSSGWGTDTQYF.